Listed below are T cell receptor beta chains from one sample, sequenced in a study of beta chain features in type 1 diabetes. Method: immunoSEQ multiplex PCR; TCRdb's copy keeps in-frame clones and lacks some. Among 300,000 to 400,000 clones, 9.3% were seen once, and the ten largest hold roughly 1%. The sequencing input was central memory CD4+ T cells from blood. Every receptor here comes from a man aged 25-40 years with type 1 diabetes. CDR3s include the opening cysteine and the closing phenylalanine or tryptophan. Fields, in order: D gene, J gene, clone size, V gene, CDR3 DNA, CDR3 protein. The D gene is left open where the match is weak. Some rows have no size entry. The others give once, few or many, or a class for an expanded clone.

-,TRBJ1-6,many,TRBV7-9,TGTGCCAGCAGCCCACCAGGGCCGAATTCACCCCTCCACTTT,CASSPPGPNSPLHF
-,TRBJ2-1,-,TRBV6-5,TGTGCCAGCAGTTCCCCCCGGGGAGATGAGCAGTTCTTC,CASSSPRGDEQFF
-,TRBJ2-3,-,TRBV7-2,TGTGCCAGCAGCCCTGGACTAACTAGCACAGATACGCAGTATTTT,CASSPGLTSTDTQYF
-,TRBJ1-2,few,TRBV25-1,TGTGCCAGCAGTGAACAGCAGGGCCATGGCTACACCTTC,CASSEQQGHGYTF
-,TRBJ2-5,few,TRBV6-5,TGTGCCAGCAGTTACTCGTTCGGACGGGCGCAGAGGACCCAGTACTTC,CASSYSFGRAQRTQYF
-,TRBJ2-7,many,TRBV7-9,TGTGCCAGCAGCTCTCGAGGGCCCGAGGAGCAGTACTTC,CASSSRGPEEQYF
TRBD1,TRBJ1-2,-,TRBV2,TGTGCCAGCAGTGGGGATGACAGGGGATTGAGCGATGGCTACACCTTC,CASSGDDRGLSDGYTF
-,TRBJ2-6,-,TRBV10-1,TGCGCCAGCAGTAGTGGGACAACTGGGGCCAACGTCCTGACTTTC,CASSSGTTGANVLTF
TRBD2,TRBJ2-1,-,TRBV19,TGTGCCACCCGGCGGGGGGCTTTGGAGGATGAGCAGTTCTTC,CATRRGALEDEQFF
TRBD1,TRBJ1-5,once,TRBV15,TGTGCCACCAGCCGGGGACAGGGTCGAAATCAGCCCCAGCATTTT,CATSRGQGRNQPQHF
-,TRBJ2-3,-,TRBV5-1,TGCGCCAGCAGCTTCGAGCGGGTTAGCACAGATACGCAGTATTTT,CASSFERVSTDTQYF
TRBD1,TRBJ1-5,-,TRBV27,TGTGCCAGCAGTCTTTATGGGGGACAGGGATATAGCAATCAGCCCCAGCATTTT,CASSLYGGQGYSNQPQHF
-,TRBJ2-5,-,TRBV19,TGTGCCAGTAGTTCGGCGGAGACCCAGTACTTC,CASSSAETQYF
TRBD2,TRBJ2-3,-,TRBV25-1,TGTGCCAGCAGTGAATCTGCCAGCGGGGGGCCAGATACGCAGTATTTT,CASSESASGGPDTQYF
-,TRBJ2-3,many,TRBV4-3,TGCGCCAGCAGCCAAGAGGAGGGTGCGGCAGATACGCAGTATTTT,CASSQEEGAADTQYF
TRBD1,TRBJ2-5,-,TRBV28,TGTGCCAGCAGTGTCGGGACAGGGGGCGCGGAAGAGACCCAGTACTTC,CASSVGTGGAEETQYF
-,TRBJ2-5,few,TRBV4-3,TGCGCCAGCAGCTTGGACAGCCAGGGCGAGACCCAGTACTTC,CASSLDSQGETQYF
TRBD2,TRBJ2-5,few,TRBV18,TGTGCCAGCTCACCGAGGACTAGCGGGGCAGAGACCCAGTACTTC,CASSPRTSGAETQYF
TRBD1,TRBJ1-4,few,TRBV9,TGTGCCAGCAGCGTAGGAGACAGGGGAAATGAAAAACTGTTTTTT,CASSVGDRGNEKLFF
-,TRBJ1-3,few,TRBV7-2,TGTGCCAGCAGCGGTCGGGGGGGTGGAAACACCATATATTTT,CASSGRGGGNTIYF
TRBD2,TRBJ2-5,few,TRBV9,TGTGCCAGCAGCGCCGAGGTAGGACTAGCTCGGGAGACCCAGTACTTC,CASSAEVGLARETQYF
-,TRBJ1-2,few,TRBV4-3,TGCGCCAGCAGCCCTGACAGGTCCTATGGCTACACCTTC,CASSPDRSYGYTF
-,TRBJ1-1,few,TRBV2,TGTGCCAGCAGTGCGGGGATTATCGGAGCTGAAGCTTTCTTT,CASSAGIIGAEAFF
-,TRBJ1-1,once,TRBV6-4,TGTGCCAGCAGTGCCGGTTCTGAAGCTTTCTTT,CASSAGSEAFF
TRBD1,TRBJ2-3,-,TRBV2,TGTGCCAGCAGCCAAAGGGGGCGGACTAGCACAGATACGCAGTATTTT,CASSQRGRTSTDTQYF
-,TRBJ2-3,few,TRBV19,TGTGCCAGTAGTTACCGGGGGCGGACTAGCACAGATACGCAGTATTTT,CASSYRGRTSTDTQYF
TRBD1,TRBJ2-7,-,TRBV5-4,TGTGCCAGCAGCTCGCAGGGGACAGGGGTATACGAGCAGTACTTC,CASSSQGTGVYEQYF
-,TRBJ2-7,-,TRBV30,TGTGCCTGGAGTAGGCAGGAAAGCGGCGAGCAGTACTTC,CAWSRQESGEQYF
-,TRBJ2-2,-,TRBV11-3,TGTGCCAGCAGCGGAGACAGTAAGAACACCGGGGAGCTGTTTTTT,CASSGDSKNTGELFF
-,TRBJ2-3,-,TRBV9,TGTGCCAGCAGCCCCTCTAACACAGATACGCAGTATTTT,CASSPSNTDTQYF
-,TRBJ1-6,-,TRBV6-6,TGTGCCAGCACGGACAGAGATAATTCACCCCTCCACTTT,CASTDRDNSPLHF